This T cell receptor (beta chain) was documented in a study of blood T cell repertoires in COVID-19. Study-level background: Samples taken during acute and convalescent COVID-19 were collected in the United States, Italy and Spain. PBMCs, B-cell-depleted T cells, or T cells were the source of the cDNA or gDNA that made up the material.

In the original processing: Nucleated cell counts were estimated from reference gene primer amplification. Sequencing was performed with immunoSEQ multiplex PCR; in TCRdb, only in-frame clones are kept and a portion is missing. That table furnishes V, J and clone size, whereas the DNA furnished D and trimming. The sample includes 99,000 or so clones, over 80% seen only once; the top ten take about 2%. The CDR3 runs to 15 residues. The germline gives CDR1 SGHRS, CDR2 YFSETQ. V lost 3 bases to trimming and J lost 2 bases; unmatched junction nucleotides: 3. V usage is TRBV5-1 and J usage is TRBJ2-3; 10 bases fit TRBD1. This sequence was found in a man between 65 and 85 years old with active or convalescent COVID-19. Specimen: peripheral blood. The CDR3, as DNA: TGCGCCAGCAGCTCGGGACAGGGGATCACAGATACGCAGTATTTT. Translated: CASSSGQGITDTQYF.